Ten or more counts support the clone carrying this TCR beta chain. Its cognate antigen is unknown. The data stem from a study of beta chain features in type 1 diabetes. Study-wide points: Moderate yet significant TCRB CDR3 shortening was seen in Type 1 diabetes patients in all four CD4+ subsets. Because the template was cDNA, high-expressing cells might be over-represented. PCR, the amplification step, might favor shorter templates, equally in patients and controls.

The V end was cut by 4 bases, the J end by 1 base, with 12 bases between. Germline CDR1 reads SGHKS; CDR2 reads YYEKEE (reference sequence). The CDR3 sequence is 14 residues long. As every portion of the isolated RNA was reverse transcribed, the sequencing read expressed TCRB transcripts. The table came from immunoSEQ multiplex PCR; TCRdb's copy has only in-frame clones and leaves some out. Of 300,000 to 400,000 clones detected, around a tenth appear once; the ten largest clones hold approximately 0.55%. This TCR derives from a man aged 30 to 45 with type 1 diabetes. V usage is TRBV5-5 and J usage is TRBJ2-7; the D is unclear. Sequenced sample: central memory CD4+ T cells from blood. The CDR3 here is CASSPRTVSYEQYF. DNA for the CDR3: TGTGCCAGCAGCCCGCGGACGGTTTCCTACGAGCAGTACTTC.